The clone carrying this T cell receptor (beta chain) was observed a single time. What it binds is not known. The CDR3 is 15 amino acids. V dropped 4 bases and J dropped 1; count of bases not matched to a gene: 7. Germline CDR1 SGHRS, CDR2 YFSETQ. Sequencing was done directly on freshly isolated, uncultured memory T cells. The source of the sample is a study of CD4 T cell repertoires in COVID-19. Overall study results and limits: SARS-CoV and/or HKU1 spike cultures shared between about 6 and 26% of SARS-CoV-2 clonotypes. Several top expanded SARS-CoV-2-reactive clonotypes were shared by two or three memory subsets.

Measured with immunoSEQ multiplex PCR; TCRdb has only the in-frame clones, and not every one. This sample has approximately 79,000 clones, with 83% found just once. Source: CD4+ T cells from peripheral blood, taken after recovery from COVID-19. The TCR originated in a human donor who had COVID-19. The chain uses TRBV5-1 and TRBJ1-1, with 7 nucleotides matching TRBD1. CDR3 sequence: CASSRPQGQNTEAFF. The CDR3 DNA reads as TGCGCCAGCAGCAGACCACAGGGGCAGAACACTGAAGCTTTCTTT.